This TCR beta chain was captured in a study of shared clonotypes between healthy human individuals (dated by TCRdb to 2019 to 2021). Context from the whole study: A few men and two women, aged 18 to 49 years, made up the cohort. Per donor, leukapheresis produced somewhere between about 0.94 and 9 billion PBMCs. To increase sequencing depth and limit assay-specific biases, different laboratories used diverse techniques to prepare libraries and sequence TCR repertoires. To estimate repertoire size and how much clonotypes are shared between individuals, the study performed deep sequencing of blood TCR repertoires from five healthy adults.

Healthy HIV-negative adults with no recently reported acute infections or vaccinations were included as donors. Every donor was a Caucasian adult living in Nashville, Tennessee, USA. For unsorted samples, tens of millions of PBMCs were counted, and genomic DNA was extracted using the QIAamp DNA Blood Mini kit. After blood collection by leukapheresis, PBMCs were isolated using Ficoll-Histopaque density gradient centrifugation and then cryopreserved in the vapor phase of liquid nitrogen. Using the deep immunoSEQ assay, TCR CDR3 regions were amplified from genomic DNA by multiplex PCR. Genomic DNA extracted from each cell subset was distributed evenly over all wells of several immunoSEQ 96-well plates, and each plate served as one replicate. Each replicate PCR for unsorted PBMC received roughly 0.3 ug genomic DNA, equal to around 30,000 T cell genomes. Ten immunoSEQ deep assay plates were used to sequence the unsorted PBMC genomic DNA. Purified libraries were measured with a Qubit 3.0 fluorometer, size-checked on a Bioanalyzer 2100, and measured again with the KAPA Library Quantification kit. A separate single-read 150-cycle Illumina NextSeq 550 flow cell was used to sequence each immunoSEQ 96-well plate. Per the authors' processing: Because only junctional sequences without quality scores were contained in the immunoSEQ output, filtering matching that applied to full-length reads could not be performed. To assign V/J genes and CDR3, sequences were annotated using PyIR, a Python wrapper for IgBLAST v1.9, with IMGT germline references. Reads were filtered out if the reads had weak V/J assignments (E-value above 1e-6), no CDR3, stop codons, out-of-frame junctions, or ambiguous translated residues. V3J clonotypes were defined by identical inferred V gene, J gene, and CDR3 amino acid sequence. Percentage overlap between repertoires was computed as shared unique clonotypes divided by the size of the smaller repertoire. Richness of each repertoire was evaluated using RTK rarefaction, the Chao1 estimator, and Recon v2.1 estimates of unobserved clonotypes. TCRdb's version of the immuneACCESS table is confined to in-frame rearrangements and falls short of the full clone set. An unresolved V gene accounts for under half of the shortfall where checked; the remainder is of unknown origin. V, J and clone size reflect that table, while D and trimming were determined from the DNA. The sample table contains 450,000 to 500,000 clones; only one count was recorded for almost 80% of them. The top ten clonotypes cover around 13% of the sample.

This clone was counted only a few times. No antigen is known for it. Base quality data are lacking; no much larger clone is found one base away. The paper as a whole reports these results and caveats: Because the study included only a small number of donors, the genetic and exposure-history diversity represented was limited. Based on pairwise subsampling, the degree of clonotype sharing among donors was expected to be affected by sequencing depth. Only blood was sampled, and tissue TCR repertoires likely differ from those in blood.

The CDR3 contains 13 residues, cysteine and phenylalanine counted. Only the CDR3 part of the read is kept: 39 bases, read in frame from the first base. CDR1 and CDR2, per the germline V gene, are SQVTM and ANQGSEA. Germline trimming: 3 bases from V, 6 bases from J; junction bases outside gene matches: 7. Sequences were obtained from PBMCs. The rearranged segments are TRBV29-1 and TRBJ2-7; 8 junctional bases match TRBD2. This receptor was taken from a woman aged 40 to 50 in good health. Some clones in this sample may be carry-over from other donors' samples. The CDR3 region has the sequence CSVEVSGIFEQYF. The DNA is TGCAGCGTTGAGGTTAGCGGGATTTTCGAGCAGTACTTC.